This entry lists 12 T cell receptor beta chains sequenced from one sample in a study of T-cell memory formation after mild COVID-19. TCRdb recomputed calls from the 5' RACE reads with MiXCR, one row per CDR3 protein. The sample holds approximately 300,000 distinct CDR3 sequences, about 15% seen once. The sequenced sample was PBMCs or a T cell subset sorted from them (not recorded which). The receptors shown here come from a man between 18 and 29 years old who had mild COVID-19 (a few samples of this study predate the infection). Cell type and time point are not known.

This clonotype was seen only a few times. The rearrangement uses TRBV5-1 and TRBJ2-3, with 7 bases lining up with TRBD2. The CDR3 consists of 16 residues. J gave up 2 bases and V 1 base, and 7 bases lay outside the gene matches. CDR1 is SGHRS, CDR2 YFSETQ, per germline. This chain's CDR3 is CASSLYGGGFTDTQYF. CDR3 nucleotides: TGCGCCAGCAGCTTGTATGGCGGGGGATTCACAGATACGCAGTATTTT.

The table lists this clonotype with a few counts. V and J are TRBV6-5 and TRBJ2-1, with 11 positions matching TRBD2. The length of the CDR3 is 15 residues. Germline loops: CDR1 MNHEY, CDR2 SVGAGI. V shed 2 bases and J 5 bases; nucleotides not matched to a gene: 2. As DNA, the CDR3 is TGTGCCAGCAGTTACGTAGCGGGGGGGGACAATGAGCAGTTCTTC. Its translation: CASSYVAGGDNEQFF.

This clonotype came up a few times. The J gene is TRBJ1-4, the V gene TRBV11-2, with no clear D. Germline V gene lookup returns CDR1 SGHAT and CDR2 FQNNGV. The V end was cut by 5 bases, the J end by 0 bases, with 13 bases between. CDR3 length: 16 residues. CDR3 sequence reads: CASSRGSIATNEKLFF. The CDR3 nucleotides are TGTGCCAGCAGCCGTGGCTCGATAGCAACTAATGAAAAACTGTTTTTT.

This clonotype was found a few times. This sequence joins TRBV7-6 and TRBJ2-5; D ambiguous. The V end was cut by 4 bases, the J end by 5 bases, with 8 bases between. CDR3 length: 12 residues. In germline, CDR1 is SGHVS, CDR2 FNYEAQ. The CDR3 DNA reads as TGTGCCAGCAGCTGGACCGGGGAGACCCAGTACTTC. This encodes CASSWTGETQYF.

The chain uses TRBV2 and TRBJ1-2, with a tentative D call TRBD1 (5 bases). Trimming left V 5 bases short and J 5 bases short, with 12 bases between. Germline V gives CDR1 SNHLY, CDR2 FYNNEI. CDR3 length: 13 amino acids. This chain's CDR3 is CASSQGTDYGYTF. The DNA of the CDR3 is TGTGCCAGCAGTCAAGGGACCGATTATGGCTACACCTTC.

This clonotype has only a few counts. The genes are TRBV9 and TRBJ2-3, with D uncertain. With 5 bases removed from V and 4 bases from J, the gap between germline ends came to 11 bases. Germline V gene data show CDR1 as SGDLS and CDR2 as YYNGEE. The CDR3 is 13 residues long. As DNA, the CDR3 is TGTGCCAGCAGGGGCCCCTTCTCAGATACGCAGTATTTT. Protein: CASRGPFSDTQYF. Variable domain in full (rest from reference TRBV9 and TRBJ2-3): DSGVTQTPKHLITATGQRVTLRCSPRSGDLSVYWYQQSLDQGLQFLIQYYNGEERAKGNILERFSAQQFPDLHSELNLSSLELGDSALYFCASRGPFSDTQYFGPGTRLTVL.

This chain connects TRBV6-2 or TRBV6-3 to TRBJ2-1; 8 bases line up with TRBD2. CDR1 and CDR2 from the germline V gene are MNHEY and SVGEGT. V lost 7 bases and J lost 9; bases outside the gene matches: 17. This CDR3 region has 16 residues. The CDR3 DNA follows: TGTGCCAGCAACGGGGGGGCCTCGACCAGCTCAGGTGAGCAGTTCTTC. Its protein is CASNGGASTSSGEQFF.

A remark on this clonotype: Its ends do not fully match the called genes, so a read error is possible. V is TRBV6-2 or TRBV6-3 and J is TRBJ2-7; TRBD1 aligns across 7 bases. This CDR3 contains 11 residues. Germline V gives CDR1 MNHEY, CDR2 SVGEGT. The CDR3 protein is CASSYVGQASF. The CDR3 region has the DNA TGTGCCAGCAGTTACGTTGGACAGGCCTCCTTC.

This clonotype has a count of ten or more. The V gene is TRBV5-6, the J gene TRBJ1-1; the match to TRBD1 covers 8 bases. V was pared by 6 bases and J by 6 bases, with 7 bases of the junction left unmatched. The length of the CDR3 is 13 residues. The germline V gene encodes CDR1 SGHDT and CDR2 YYEEEE. The CDR3 region has the DNA TGTGCCAGCACCGGACAGGGTGCGGCTGAAGCTTTCTTT. This encodes CASTGQGAAEAFF. Together with reference TRBV5-6 and TRBJ1-1, the CDR3 gives the full variable domain: DAGVTQSPTHLIKTRGQQVTLRCSPKSGHDTVSWYQQALGQGPQFIFQYYEEEERQRGNFPDRFSGHQFPNYSSELNVNALLLGDSALYLCASTGQGAAEAFFGQGTRLTVV.

The sample holds many counts of this clonotype. The chain is built from TRBV20-1 and TRBJ1-4, with D tentatively TRBD1 (6 bases). Trimming removed 4 bases from V and 5 bases from J, with 11 bases in between. Per the germline V gene, CDR1 is DFQATT and CDR2 is SNEGSKA (reference sequence). The CDR3 covers 13 residues. CDR3 loop: CSAKGGPNEKLFF. Written as DNA, the CDR3 is TGCAGTGCTAAGGGGGGTCCCAATGAAAAACTGTTTTTT.

This rearrangement joins TRBV5-5 to TRBJ2-3; D ambiguous. The germline gives CDR1 SGHKS, CDR2 YYEKEE (reference sequence). V was pared by 0 bases and J by 4 bases, with 12 bases between. CDR3 length equals 15 residues. This CDR3 is CASSLGRHLADTQYF. Written as DNA, the CDR3 is TGTGCCAGCAGCTTGGGCCGCCATCTCGCAGATACGCAGTATTTT.

The rearrangement links TRBV6-2 or TRBV6-3 to TRBJ1-5; 8 positions agree with TRBD1. Trimming at V came to 2 bases and at J to 7 bases, leaving 7 bases not matched to a gene. The CDR3 length is 15 residues. Germline loops: CDR1 MNHEY, CDR2 SVGEGT. The CDR3 sequence: CASSYHGQGGQPQHF. For the CDR3, the DNA is TGTGCCAGCAGTTACCACGGACAGGGCGGACAGCCCCAGCATTTT.